The 27 T cell receptor beta chains reported below all come from one sample, sequenced in a study of cytomegalovirus exposure and HLA in healthy donors. The PCR was carried out with 60 Vbeta primers and 13 Jbeta primers. Using immunoSEQ multiplex PCR, the repertoire was profiled, and TCRdb retains in-frame clones only, with some absent. The sample holds about 160,000 clones, 87% seen once. Source material: PBMCs. These receptors were taken from a woman between 25 and 40 years old in good health and CMV-seronegative.

The chain has TRBV28 and TRBJ2-3, with 9 bases fitting TRBD2. Germline V gene data show CDR1 as MDHEN and CDR2 as SYDVKM. The CDR3 is 17 residues long. V trimming: 2 bases; J trimming: 2 bases; junction bases outside the gene matches: 8. CDR3 nucleotides: TGTGCCAGCAGTTTACCCGGGACTAGCAGAACCACAGATACGCAGTATTTT. Translation: CASSLPGTSRTTDTQYF.

This clone turned up a few times. The chain links TRBV10-3 to TRBJ2-7, with TRBD1 as a possible D gene (6 bases). CDR1 and CDR2 (germline): ENHRY, SYGVKD. The CDR3 is made up of 14 amino acids. The V end lost 6 bases, the J end lost 0 bases, and 12 bases lay between the germline ends. CDR3 DNA sequence: TGTGCCATCAGGGAGGACAGCCGCTCCTACGAGCAGTACTTC. Translation gives CAIREDSRSYEQYF.

This chain connects TRBV30 to TRBJ1-6, with D perhaps matching TRBD1 (5 bases). This CDR3 is 13 amino acids long. The germline CDR1 and CDR2 sequences are GTSNPN and SVGIG (reference sequence). V lost 1 base and J lost 9, with 10 bases in between. CDR3 nucleotides: TGTGCCTGGAGTGGGTCCGGGGGTTCACCCCTCCACTTT. It yields the protein CAWSGSGGSPLHF.

The V call is TRBV29-1, the J call TRBJ1-1; D might be TRBD1 (6 bases). Germline V gives CDR1 SQVTM, CDR2 ANQGSEA. The CDR3 runs to 14 residues. Trimming pared 0 bases from V and 3 bases from J, leaving 11 bases between. The CDR3 nucleotides read TGCAGCGTTGAAGAGGACAGACAGCACACTGAAGCTTTCTTT. Residues: CSVEEDRQHTEAFF.

The CDR3 DNA follows: TGTGCCAGCAGCCCCTCGGGTGGCAGGGGCTTTTTCCCCGGGGAGCTGTTTTTT. Protein sequence: CASSPSGGRGFFPGELFF. The chain is built from TRBV9 and TRBJ2-2, with D possibly TRBD1 on 6 matching bases. CDR1 is SGDLS, CDR2 YYNGEE, per germline. Trimming pared 4 bases from V and 6 bases from J, leaving 25 bases between. The length of the CDR3 is 18 residues.

This clone was observed a few times. This rearrangement joins TRBV2 to TRBJ2-3; possible D gene TRBD2, 6 bases. CDR1 and CDR2 (germline): SNHLY, FYNNEI. The CDR3 covers 10 residues. V lost 8 bases and J 8 bases, leaving 8 bases between the germline ends. The CDR3 here is CASERATQYF. Written as DNA, the CDR3 is TGTGCCAGCGAGCGGGCTACGCAGTATTTT.

This sequence joins TRBV4-1 and TRBJ1-1; 8 nucleotides line up with TRBD1. Trimming removed 6 bases from V and 4 bases from J; junction bases left unmatched: 7. Germline CDR1 and CDR2: MGHRA and YSYEKL. The CDR3 sequence is 14 residues long. The CDR3 is CASSLPQGGTEAFF. The CDR3, as DNA: TGCGCCAGCAGTCTCCCACAGGGGGGCACTGAAGCTTTCTTT.

The rearrangement uses TRBV11-2 and TRBJ1-1; D not certain. There are 14 residues in the CDR3. Germline assignment: CDR1 SGHAT and CDR2 FQNNGV. V lost 1 base, J lost 1 base, and 7 bases lay in between. The CDR3 DNA is TGTGCCAGCAGCTTAGGTAGGAGGAACACTGAAGCTTTCTTT. This encodes CASSLGRRNTEAFF.

CDR3 residues: CAGASSYNEQFF. In DNA form, the CDR3 reads TGTGCTGGCGCTAGCTCCTACAATGAGCAGTTCTTC. This rearrangement joins TRBV12-5 to TRBJ2-1; D remains unclear. Germline V gene data show CDR1 as LGHNT and CDR2 as FRNRAP. The V gene lost 11 bases and the J gene lost 0 bases, with 8 bases spanning the gap. The CDR3 spans 12 residues.

The chain is built from TRBV28 and TRBJ2-1; TRBD2 matches at 7 bases. Per the germline V gene, CDR1 is MDHEN and CDR2 is SYDVKM. The V and J ends lost 6 bases and 9 bases, in that order; junction bases with no gene match: 5. CDR3 length: 12 amino acids. CDR3 DNA: TGTGCCAGCAGCGTAGCGGGTGGTGAGCAGTTCTTC. It yields the protein CASSVAGGEQFF.

The V gene is TRBV5-1, the J gene TRBJ1-5; D is unclear. Per the germline V gene, CDR1 is SGHRS and CDR2 is YFSETQ. V was shortened by 1 base and J by 2 bases, with 7 bases between the two germline ends. This CDR3 contains 14 residues. CDR3 sequence (DNA): TGCGCCAGCAGCTTGCGGTCGGGCAATCAGCCCCAGCATTTT. Protein: CASSLRSGNQPQHF.

The rearrangement links TRBV7-9 to TRBJ2-5; the D gene is possibly TRBD2 (6 bases). Looked up from germline, CDR1 is SEHNR and CDR2 is FQNEAQ (reference sequence). Trimming cost V 8 bases and J 3 bases, with 10 bases left between them. This CDR3 comprises 12 residues. This CDR3 is CASSGGEETQYF. The CDR3, as DNA: TGTGCCAGCTCCGGGGGTGAAGAGACCCAGTACTTC.

Details on this clone: One end of the junction does not line up with germline, which may come from a read error. V gene TRBV10-2 combines with J gene TRBJ1-5; 9 bases are shared with TRBD1. The CDR3 totals 17 residues. Germline V gives CDR1 WSHSY, CDR2 SAAADI. In DNA form, the CDR3 reads TGCGCCAGCAGTGAGGGACAGGGGCTCTATAGCAATAAGCCCCAGCATTTT. Translation gives CASSEGQGLYSNKPQHF.

The chain joins TRBV5-1 to TRBJ1-1; D not certain. There are 14 residues in the CDR3. Germline V CDR1 and CDR2: SGHRS, YFSETQ. V lost 0 bases to trimming and J lost 4 bases, with 10 bases between them. CDR3 protein: CASSLGRLATEAFF. In DNA, the CDR3 is TGCGCCAGCAGCTTGGGCAGGTTGGCCACTGAAGCTTTCTTT.

This chain uses TRBV5-4 with TRBJ1-1; D uncertain. The V gene's germline CDR1 is SGHNT and CDR2 YYREEE (reference sequence). V lost 0 bases and J 1 base, leaving 4 bases between the germline ends. This CDR3 region has 13 residues. For the CDR3, the DNA is TGTGCCAGCAGCTTGGGCAGGAACACTGAAGCTTTCTTT. It specifies CASSLGRNTEAFF.

This clone was seen just once. The rearrangement links TRBV27 to TRBJ2-7; 8 bases fit TRBD1. Unmatched junction bases numbered 14, after V lost 8 bases and J lost 5 bases. CDR1 is MNHEY, CDR2 SMNVEV, per germline (reference sequence). This CDR3 is 15 amino acids long. CDR3 in DNA: TGTGCCAGCTACCGAACCGGGACAGGCCCCCACGAGCAGTACTTC. It encodes CASYRTGTGPHEQYF.

The chain carries TRBV27 and TRBJ2-7; 8 bases agree with TRBD2. Germline CDR1 MNHEY, CDR2 SMNVEV (reference sequence). Trimming cost V 0 bases and J 4 bases; bases outside gene matches: 5. There are 15 residues in the CDR3. The CDR3 nucleotides are TGTGCCAGCAGTTTATCAGCGGGAGTTGGTTACGAGCAGTACTTC. Amino acid sequence: CASSLSAGVGYEQYF.

V usage is TRBV11-2 and J usage is TRBJ2-7, with unresolved D. The CDR3 spans 12 residues. V lost 2 bases, J lost 5 bases, and 7 bases lay in between. The germline gives CDR1 SGHAT, CDR2 FQNNGV. DNA for the CDR3: TGTGCCAGCAGCTTACTTTCCGACGAGCAGTACTTC. Its protein product is CASSLLSDEQYF.

The V gene is TRBV6-6, the J gene TRBJ2-7, with D tentatively TRBD1 (6 bases). Between the trimmed V and J ends, which lost 1 base and 6 bases, there was a span of 16 bases. CDR1 and CDR2 (germline): MNHNY, SVGAGI (reference sequence). The CDR3 is 15 amino acids. CDR3 nucleotide sequence: TGTGCCAGCAGTTACTACCGGGACAACCCCTCCGAGCAGTACTTC. Amino acid sequence: CASSYYRDNPSEQYF.

The sample holds a few counts of this clone. The J gene is TRBJ1-1, the V gene TRBV4-3, with TRBD1 matching over 7 bases. The V and J ends lost 3 bases and 10 bases, in that order; junction bases with no gene match: 8. There are 13 residues in the CDR3. Germline V gives CDR1 LGHNA, CDR2 YSLEER. DNA of the CDR3: TGCGCCAGCAGCCAGAGACAGGGTCTGGGAGCTTTCTTT. Residues: CASSQRQGLGAFF.

A few counts support this clone. This chain uses TRBV5-1 with TRBJ2-5; 9 nucleotides align to TRBD1. Germline V gene lookup returns CDR1 SGHRS and CDR2 YFSETQ. The ends lost 4 bases at V and 4 bases at J; junction bases unmatched: 8. The CDR3 contains 15 residues. The CDR3 reads CASSLSTGGLETQYF. Here the CDR3 DNA reads TGCGCCAGCAGCCTGTCAACAGGGGGCCTAGAGACCCAGTACTTC.

The CDR3 bases are TGTGCCAGCTCAGCCTCAGGGGGCCGGAACACTGAAGCTTTCTTT. Encoded protein: CASSASGGRNTEAFF. The V and J genes are TRBV18 and TRBJ1-1; TRBD1 agrees at 8 bases. Germline loops: CDR1 KGHSH, CDR2 LQKENI. The CDR3 is 15 residues long. V dropped 5 bases and J dropped 1; count of bases not matched to a gene: 6.

The rearrangement uses TRBV30 and TRBJ1-5; D ambiguous. V lost 2 bases and J lost 4, with 9 bases in between. Germline loops: CDR1 GTSNPN, CDR2 SVGIG (reference sequence). The CDR3 has 13 amino acids. The CDR3 DNA reads as TGTGCCTGGAGTAAGGGAGTAAATCAGCCCCAGCATTTT. It is translated as CAWSKGVNQPQHF.

The rearrangement uses TRBV2 and TRBJ2-1, with a possible D match to TRBD2 (6 bases). Germline V CDR1 and CDR2: SNHLY, FYNNEI. Trimming stripped 1 base from V and 10 bases from J, with 14 bases between. The length of the CDR3 is 14 residues. CDR3 sequence: CASSEVRGSGEQFF. As DNA, the CDR3 is TGTGCCAGCAGTGAAGTCCGGGGGAGCGGGGAGCAGTTCTTC.

The chain has TRBV27 and TRBJ2-1; the match to TRBD2 covers 11 bases. This CDR3 contains 15 residues. The V segment lost 2 bases and the J segment 8 bases; nucleotides outside the gene matches: 5. Looked up from germline, CDR1 is MNHEY and CDR2 is SMNVEV (reference sequence). The CDR3: CASSLLSGRGDEQFF. The CDR3 DNA is TGTGCCAGCAGTTTACTTAGCGGGAGGGGAGATGAGCAGTTCTTC.

The chain couples TRBV9 to TRBJ2-5, with 8 bases matching TRBD1. The V and J ends lost 2 bases and 3 bases, in that order; junction bases with no gene match: 3. The CDR3 consists of 14 residues. In germline, CDR1 is SGDLS, CDR2 YYNGEE. CDR3 loop: CASSVDRVEETQYF. CDR3 coding DNA: TGTGCCAGCAGCGTGGACAGGGTGGAAGAGACCCAGTACTTC.

This clone was observed once. The rearrangement links TRBV5-6 to TRBJ2-2; TRBD2 matches at 9 bases. The CDR3 consists of 14 residues. Looked up from germline, CDR1 is SGHDT and CDR2 is YYEEEE. The junction had 1 base not matched to a gene; V was cut back by 0 bases and J by 7 bases. The CDR3 DNA follows: TGTGCCAGCAGCTTGGTACTAGCGGGCGGGGAGCTGTTTTTT. Protein: CASSLVLAGGELFF.